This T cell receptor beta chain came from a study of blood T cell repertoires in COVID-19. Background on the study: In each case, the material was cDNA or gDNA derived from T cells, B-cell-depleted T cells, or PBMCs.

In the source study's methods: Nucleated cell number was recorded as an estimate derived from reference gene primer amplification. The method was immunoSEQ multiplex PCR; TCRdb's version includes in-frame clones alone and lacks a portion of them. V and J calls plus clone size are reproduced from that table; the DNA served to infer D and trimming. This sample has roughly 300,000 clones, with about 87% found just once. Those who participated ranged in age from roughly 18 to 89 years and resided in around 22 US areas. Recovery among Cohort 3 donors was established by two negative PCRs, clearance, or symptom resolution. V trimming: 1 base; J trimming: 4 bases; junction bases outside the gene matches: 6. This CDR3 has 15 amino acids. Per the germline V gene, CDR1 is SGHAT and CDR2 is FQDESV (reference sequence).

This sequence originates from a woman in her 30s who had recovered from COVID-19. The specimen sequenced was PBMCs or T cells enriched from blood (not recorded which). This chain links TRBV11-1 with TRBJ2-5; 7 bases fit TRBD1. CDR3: CASSLGGPGGETQYF. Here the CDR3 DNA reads TGTGCCAGCAGCTTAGGGGGGCCAGGGGGAGAGACCCAGTACTTC.